Included here is one T cell receptor beta chain sequence, with context. At least ten counts were recorded for this clonotype. Its antigen is not yet known. Base quality data are lacking; no much larger clone is found one base away. The data derive from a study of blood T cells in healthy people across ages (dated by TCRdb to about 2015). A note on the overall study: In model experiments, template switching captured roughly one uniquely barcoded TCR beta cDNA molecule for every two T cells. The donors were divided into four age groups: young (average approximately 16 years), middle-aged (almost 40), aged (about 60) and long-lived (82). To track age-related changes in TCR beta repertoire diversity, the study relied on deep sequencing normalized with unique cDNA molecular identifiers. Donors of different ages were randomly distributed across sequencing lanes to avoid experimental bias. Using the same blood draw, the study looked at two additional independent replicas of 1 million unique cDNA reads for two donors, one aged 18 to 29 and the other aged 80 or older.

The donors were some 36 Caucasian individuals from Russia, aged roughly 6 to 100 years, who were systemically healthy. Approximately 10 milliliters of peripheral blood were collected from each donor into EDTA-treated Vacutainer tubes. PBMCs were isolated by Ficoll-Paque density-gradient centrifugation, with at least 7 million obtained per sample. Total RNA was extracted from PBMCs with Trizol reagent, with at least 5 micrograms obtained per sample. For every donor, an aliquot of PBMCs went through flow cytometry to measure the percentages of naive CD45RAhigh/CD27high T cells. Results the study describes overall, beyond this receptor: A strong correlation was found between observed TCR beta diversity and the percentage of naive T cells measured by flow cytometry. Because donor CMV infection status was unknown, age-related changes in expanded clonotypes were potentially confounded. Estimates of total diversity from one million sequenced T cells were regarded as lower bounds and underestimates. As age increased, observed TCR beta diversity per million T cells dropped in a roughly linear way, and a significant reduction was already evident by age about 40. Compared with the aged group, the long-lived group had more naive CD4+ T cells, fewer expanded clones and increased TCR diversity, suggesting age selection. Conclusive comparison of naive and antigen-experienced compartments was prevented by the profiling of bulk unsorted PBMCs.

The method was 5' RACE. Sequencing instrument: Illumina HiSeq 2500. A second 7 to 11 cycle PCR used a sample-barcoded 5' primer and a J-beta primer mix. Each TCR beta cDNA molecule received a unique molecular identifier from a template-switch 5' adaptor carrying 12 random nucleotides. Each sample yielded at least 2.5 million CDR3-containing paired-end reads. First-strand cDNA was synthesized from all RNA with the Mint cDNA synthesis kit, primed by a TRBC-specific oligonucleotide. Following uracil-DNA glycosylase treatment, all cDNA underwent a first 18-cycle PCR with the universal primers M1SS and BC2_uni_R. Turning to the authors' computational methods: Each sample was normalized by randomly selecting 1 million high-quality reads, each carrying a distinct molecular identifier. Instead of being binned into consensus sequences, reads that shared molecular identifiers were thrown out. MiTCR, run with a Q25 quality threshold and the strictest error-elimination algorithm, handled CDR3 identification, clonotype clustering and error correction. A nonparametric unseen species model with Euler transformation was used to estimate lower-bound total TCR beta diversity. The public sequencing data were trimmed at Q25 with fastp and processed into clonotypes with MiXCR by TCRdb, which kept only in-frame beta chains. Each CDR3 protein gets just one entry, which takes the most common genes and DNA from the rows behind it. The V and J calls were determined by TCRdb, not by the authors. The sample table contains 1,500,000 or so distinct CDR3 sequences; only one count was recorded for roughly 43% of them. The ten largest account for over 3.5% of the sample.

From the cysteine through the phenylalanine, the CDR3 covers 13 amino acids. Just CDR3 DNA is preserved here, 39 bases in frame from base 1. The germline V gene sets CDR1 to KGHDR and CDR2 to SFDVKD. V drops 1 base and J drops 10 bases, leaving 10 bases in between. The sequence was obtained from a woman aged 18-30 years in good health. Material: blood. This chain is built from TRBV24-1 and TRBJ2-1, with the D gene uncertain. CDR3 loop: CATSDFNRREQFF. The nucleotide sequence is given as TGTGCCACCAGTGATTTCAATCGTCGGGAGCAGTTCTTC.